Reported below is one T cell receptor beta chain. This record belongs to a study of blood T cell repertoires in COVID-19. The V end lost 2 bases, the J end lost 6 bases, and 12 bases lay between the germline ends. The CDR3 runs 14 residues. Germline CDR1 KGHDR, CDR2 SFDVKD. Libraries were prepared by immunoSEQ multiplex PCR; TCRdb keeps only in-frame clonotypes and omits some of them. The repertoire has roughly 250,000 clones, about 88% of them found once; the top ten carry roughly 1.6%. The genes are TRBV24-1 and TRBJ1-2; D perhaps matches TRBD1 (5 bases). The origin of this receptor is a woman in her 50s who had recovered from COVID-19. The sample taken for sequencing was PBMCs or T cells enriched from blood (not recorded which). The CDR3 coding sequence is TGTGCCACCAGTGATTCCAGGGTGAGAGATGGCTACACCTTC. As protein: CATSDSRVRDGYTF.